This is a list of T cell receptor beta chains from one sample in a study of blood T cell repertoires in COVID-19. The data were produced by immunoSEQ multiplex PCR, yet TCRdb's version contains in-frame clones alone and is incomplete. The repertoire holds around 280,000 clones, with about 87% as singletons. The sequencing sample was made of peripheral blood. The receptors derive from a man aged 70-80 years with acute or convalescent COVID-19. CDR3s include the opening cysteine and the closing phenylalanine or tryptophan. The D gene is left open where the match is weak. The size of a clone is reported for some rows only, either as once, few or many, or as a class for expanded clones.

>-|TRBJ2-1|-|TRBV5-1
CASTADRQYNEQFF
TGCGCCAGCACCGCAGATAGACAGTACAATGAGCAGTTCTTC
>TRBD2|TRBJ2-3|-|TRBV7-8
CATTSGKRGTDTQYF
TGTGCCACCACTAGCGGGAAGAGGGGCACAGATACGCAGTATTTT
>-|TRBJ1-1|few|TRBV5-4
CASSPAGQAGDTEAFF
TGTGCCAGCAGCCCCGCGGGGCAAGCCGGGGACACTGAAGCTTTCTTT
>TRBD2|TRBJ2-3|-|TRBV7-7
CASSLGLAGVRDTQYF
TGTGCCAGCAGCTTAGGGTTAGCGGGAGTGAGAGATACGCAGTATTTT
>-|TRBJ2-7|few|TRBV21-1
CAVHGTGDYEQYF
TGTGCCGTACATGGGACAGGAGACTACGAGCAGTACTTC
>-|TRBJ2-7|-|TRBV6-2/TRBV6-3
CASSPSGTSSYEQYF
TGTGCCAGCAGCCCCTCCGGGACTTCCTCCTACGAGCAGTACTTC
>-|TRBJ1-4|-|TRBV28
CASSWAGSANEKLFF
TGTGCCAGCAGTTGGGCGGGATCGGCTAATGAAAAACTGTTTTTT
>-|TRBJ2-1|-|TRBV5-8
CASSTTGGGRSEQFF
TGTGCCAGCAGCACAACAGGGGGGGGTAGGTCGGAGCAGTTCTTC
>-|TRBJ1-2|-|TRBV5-4
CASSPPKGQGYGYTF
TGTGCCAGCAGCCCTCCGAAGGGGCAGGGCTATGGCTACACCTTC
>-|TRBJ1-4|-|TRBV28
CASSLLDRDEKLFF
TGTGCCAGCAGCTTACTCGACAGAGATGAAAAACTGTTTTTT
>-|TRBJ1-6|-|TRBV9
CASKGGTANSPLHF
TGTGCCAGCAAAGGTGGGACTGCAAATTCACCCCTCCACTTT
>-|TRBJ2-5|-|TRBV7-6
CASSLFQGQETQYF
TGTGCCAGCAGCTTATTTCAGGGCCAAGAGACCCAGTACTTC
>-|TRBJ1-2|few|TRBV7-8
CASSPFVVRGSYGYTF
TGTGCCAGCAGCCCCTTCGTGGTGCGGGGCTCTTATGGCTACACCTTC
>TRBD1|TRBJ1-2|-|TRBV4-1
CASSQERGGGGYTF
TGCGCCAGCAGCCAAGAGAGAGGAGGGGGCGGCTACACCTTC
>TRBD2|TRBJ2-3|-|TRBV4-1
CASSQDGRGGPPDTQYF
TGCGCCAGCAGCCAAGATGGGCGGGGGGGGCCTCCAGATACGCAGTATTTT
>TRBD2|TRBJ2-1|-|TRBV5-4
CASSFGRAGGGDEQFF
TGTGCCAGCAGCTTCGGGCGAGCGGGAGGAGGGGATGAGCAGTTCTTC
>TRBD1|TRBJ2-5|-|TRBV5-1
CASSLEGTGEETQYF
TGCGCCAGCAGCTTGGAAGGGACAGGGGAAGAGACCCAGTACTTC
>TRBD2|TRBJ2-5|-|TRBV3-1/TRBV3-2
CASSPRLAGGQETQYF
TGTGCCAGCAGCCCCCGACTAGCGGGGGGGCAGGAGACCCAGTACTTC
>TRBD2|TRBJ2-3|-|TRBV6-6
CASSLGTSTQGTDTQYF
TGTGCCAGCAGTCTAGGGACTAGCACCCAAGGGACAGATACGCAGTATTTT
>TRBD1|TRBJ1-5|-|TRBV18
CASSQGASNQPQHF
TGTGCCAGCTCGCAGGGGGCGAGCAATCAGCCCCAGCATTTT
>-|TRBJ2-7|-|TRBV5-1
CASSLALGIDEQYF
TGCGCCAGCAGCTTGGCCCTCGGTATAGACGAGCAGTACTTC
>-|TRBJ1-5|-|TRBV12-3/TRBV12-4
CASSSFGQPQHF
TGTGCCAGCAGTTCTTTCGGTCAGCCCCAGCATTTT
>TRBD1|TRBJ2-1|once|TRBV10-3
CAIRGQGENNEQFF
TGTGCCATCAGGGGACAGGGGGAAAACAATGAGCAGTTCTTC
>-|TRBJ1-3|-|TRBV21-1
CASSSSRPGHHSGNTIYF
TGTGCCAGCAGCAGCTCACGGCCCGGACACCACTCTGGAAACACCATATATTTT
>-|TRBJ1-1|-|TRBV5-1
CASSLNGRGMVWTEAFF
TGCGCCAGCAGCCTAAACGGGCGGGGGATGGTGTGGACTGAAGCTTTCTTT
>TRBD2|TRBJ2-5|-|TRBV12-5
CASGLGLAAQETQYF
TGTGCTAGTGGTTTGGGACTAGCGGCTCAAGAGACCCAGTACTTC
>TRBD1|TRBJ2-1|-|TRBV14
CASSQVGQGIYNEQFF
TGTGCCAGCAGCCAAGTAGGACAGGGGATCTACAATGAGCAGTTCTTC
>TRBD1|TRBJ1-1|-|TRBV5-6
CASSFGQGWTEAFF
TGTGCCAGCAGCTTCGGACAGGGATGGACTGAAGCTTTCTTT